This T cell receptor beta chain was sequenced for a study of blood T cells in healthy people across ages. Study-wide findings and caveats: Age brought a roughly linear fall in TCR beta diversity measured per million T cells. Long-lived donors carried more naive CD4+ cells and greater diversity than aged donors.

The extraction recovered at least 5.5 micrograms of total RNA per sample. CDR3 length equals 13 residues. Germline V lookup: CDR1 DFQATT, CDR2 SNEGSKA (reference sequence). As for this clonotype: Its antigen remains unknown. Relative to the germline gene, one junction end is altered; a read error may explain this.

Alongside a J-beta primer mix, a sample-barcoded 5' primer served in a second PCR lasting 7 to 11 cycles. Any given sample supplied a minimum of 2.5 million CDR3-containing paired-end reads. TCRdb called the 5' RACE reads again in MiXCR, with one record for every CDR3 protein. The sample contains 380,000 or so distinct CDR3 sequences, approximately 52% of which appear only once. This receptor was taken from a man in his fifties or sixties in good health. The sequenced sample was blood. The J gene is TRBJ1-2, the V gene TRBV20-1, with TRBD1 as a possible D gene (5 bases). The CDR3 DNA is TGCGGTGCTGGGGACGGCTCTAACTATGGCTACACCTTC. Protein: CGAGDGSNYGYTF.